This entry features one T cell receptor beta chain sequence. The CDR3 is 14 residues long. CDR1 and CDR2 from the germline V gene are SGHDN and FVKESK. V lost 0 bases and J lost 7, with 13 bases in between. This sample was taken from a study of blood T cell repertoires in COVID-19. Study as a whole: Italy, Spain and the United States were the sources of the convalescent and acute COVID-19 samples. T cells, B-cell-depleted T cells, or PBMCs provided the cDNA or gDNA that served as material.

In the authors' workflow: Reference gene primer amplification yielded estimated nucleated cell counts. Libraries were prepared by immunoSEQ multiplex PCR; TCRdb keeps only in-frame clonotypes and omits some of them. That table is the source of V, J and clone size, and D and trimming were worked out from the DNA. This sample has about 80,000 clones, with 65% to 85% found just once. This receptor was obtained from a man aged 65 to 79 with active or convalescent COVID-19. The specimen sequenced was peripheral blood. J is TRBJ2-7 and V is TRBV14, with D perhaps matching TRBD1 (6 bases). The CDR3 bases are TGTGCCAGCAGCCAAGATCGGCAGGGGCGAGAGCAGTACTTC. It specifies CASSQDRQGREQYF.